These 23 T cell receptor beta chains were sequenced from one sample in a study of OX40 agonist ivuxolimab in advanced cancers. The table came from immunoSEQ multiplex PCR; TCRdb's copy has only in-frame clones and leaves some out. The sample has tens of thousands of clones; approximately 91% are singletons. The sample consisted of CD4+ or CD8+ T cells sorted from blood, taken in a trial of the OX40 agonist ivuxolimab. These receptors all come from an adult with an advanced solid tumor such as melanoma, head and neck, liver or kidney cancer.

The chain combines TRBV6-5 with TRBJ2-7; TRBD1 agrees at 10 bases. The CDR3 has 15 residues. V gave up 6 bases and J gave up 0 bases; unmatched junction bases: 5. Germline CDR1 and CDR2: MNHEY and SVGAGI. The CDR3 spells CASRSRDRGSYEQYF. CDR3 nucleotide sequence: TGTGCCAGCAGGAGCCGGGACAGGGGCTCCTACGAGCAGTACTTC.

The rearrangement joins TRBV18 to TRBJ1-1; 9 bases are shared with TRBD1. Germline CDR1 and CDR2: KGHSH and LQKENI. J gave up 1 base and V 6 bases, and 6 bases lay outside the gene matches. This CDR3 has 15 residues. DNA of the CDR3: TGTGCCAGCTCCCCAGGACAGGGGTCGAACACTGAAGCTTTCTTT. It is translated as CASSPGQGSNTEAFF.

V and J are TRBV13 and TRBJ2-7; 7 bases are shared with TRBD1. CDR3 length: 15 amino acids. The trim removed 5 bases at V and 0 bases at J, leaving 7 bases unmatched. CDR1 and CDR2 (germline): PRHDT, FYEKMQ (reference sequence). The CDR3 here is CASSRDSPDSYEQYF. In nucleotides, the CDR3 is TGTGCCAGCAGCCGGGACAGCCCTGACTCCTACGAGCAGTACTTC.

The chain uses TRBV2 and TRBJ1-1; TRBD1 is a possible D gene (5 bases). Trimming took 5 bases from V and 1 from J, leaving 11 bases between them. This CDR3 has 14 residues. The germline gives CDR1 SNHLY, CDR2 FYNNEI. The CDR3 bases are TGTGCCAGCAGTCTTCTAAGGGGGAACACTGAAGCTTTCTTT. Its translation: CASSLLRGNTEAFF.

This sequence joins TRBV7-2 and TRBJ2-7; 9 bases map to TRBD2. J was trimmed by 0 bases and V by 4 bases; bases with no gene match: 4. Germline loops: CDR1 SGHTA, CDR2 FQGNSA. The CDR3 sequence is 15 residues long. The CDR3 coding sequence is TGTGCCAGCAGCTCATCTAGCGGGACCTCCTACGAGCAGTACTTC. This codes for CASSSSSGTSYEQYF.

The rearrangement uses TRBV5-1 and TRBJ2-5; D ambiguous. Germline CDR1 SGHRS, CDR2 YFSETQ. Trimming removed 0 bases at V and 4 bases at J, with 16 bases between. This CDR3 contains 16 residues. Here the CDR3 DNA reads TGCGCCAGCAGCTTGGCGGCGGTCGGGTCGGGAGAGACCCAGTACTTC. It encodes CASSLAAVGSGETQYF.

V and J are TRBV6-6 and TRBJ2-5, with D tentatively TRBD2 (6 bases). The CDR3 sequence is 13 residues long. V dropped 10 bases and J dropped 3 bases, with 15 bases sitting between them. Germline V gene sequence: CDR1 MNHNY, CDR2 SVGAGI (reference sequence). CDR3: CATSPGLKETQYF. CDR3 DNA sequence: TGTGCCACCTCCCCGGGACTTAAAGAGACCCAGTACTTC.

The genes are TRBV9 and TRBJ1-2; D is ambiguous. The CDR3 totals 15 residues. V lost 0 bases to trimming and J lost 7 bases, with 16 bases between them. From germline, CDR1 is SGDLS and CDR2 YYNGEE. The CDR3 loop is CASSVDVVGWAGYTF. CDR3 DNA: TGTGCCAGCAGCGTAGACGTAGTTGGTTGGGCTGGCTACACCTTC.

The J gene is TRBJ2-1, the V gene TRBV6-5, with D maybe TRBD2 (6 bases). The CDR3 consists of 15 residues. V lost 6 bases and J lost 3, with 15 bases in between. Germline V gene data show CDR1 as MNHEY and CDR2 as SVGAGI. CDR3 sequence reads: CASSPGLSRYNEQFF. CDR3 bases: TGTGCCAGCAGCCCCGGACTAAGCCGCTACAATGAGCAGTTCTTC.

The chain carries TRBV10-1 and TRBJ1-1; 9 bases agree with TRBD1. J was trimmed by 4 bases and V by 2 bases; bases with no gene match: 5. The germline gives CDR1 WNHNN, CDR2 SYGVQD (reference sequence). This CDR3 contains 15 residues. The CDR3 reads CASSEAGTGRTEAFF. The CDR3 coding sequence is TGCGCCAGCAGTGAGGCCGGGACAGGGCGCACTGAAGCTTTCTTT.

The V call is TRBV27, the J call TRBJ2-7, with 7 nucleotides matching TRBD1. The germline CDR1 and CDR2 sequences are MNHEY and SMNVEV (reference sequence). With 1 base clipped from V and 3 bases from J, the junction kept 6 bases outside the gene matches. The CDR3 totals 15 residues. CDR3 loop: CASSLYGDRIYEQYF. DNA of the CDR3: TGTGCCAGCAGTTTATATGGGGACAGAATCTACGAGCAGTACTTC.

The J gene is TRBJ2-1, the V gene TRBV27; D gene uncertain. CDR1 MNHEY and CDR2 SMNVEV come from the germline V gene (reference sequence). V was shortened by 3 bases and J by 3 bases, with 12 bases between the two germline ends. CDR3 length equals 15 residues. The DNA of the CDR3 is TGTGCCAGCAGTTTCGGGCAGCTATACTACAATGAGCAGTTCTTC. This translates into CASSFGQLYYNEQFF.

This clone occurred a few times. V gene TRBV5-6 combines with J gene TRBJ1-2; D unclear. This CDR3 has 14 residues. The ends were cut back, 6 bases at V and 2 bases at J, with 14 bases in the middle. CDR1 SGHDT and CDR2 YYEEEE come from the germline V gene. CDR3 loop: CASTPGRENYGYTF. CDR3 DNA sequence: TGTGCCAGCACCCCAGGACGGGAAAACTATGGCTACACCTTC.

In DNA, the CDR3 is TGTGCCAGCAGCTCCGACAGGGGAGGCTCACCCCTCCACTTT. Its protein is CASSSDRGGSPLHF. V is TRBV6-5 and J is TRBJ1-6; 8 bases are shared with TRBD1. Trimming removed 6 bases from V and 10 bases from J; junction bases left unmatched: 8. Germline CDR1 is MNHEY and CDR2 is SVGAGI. CDR3 length equals 14 residues.

The gene calls are TRBV27 and TRBJ1-6; the match to TRBD1 covers 8 bases. Germline assignment: CDR1 MNHEY and CDR2 SMNVEV (reference sequence). J was trimmed by 10 bases and V by 5 bases; bases with no gene match: 4. The CDR3 covers 13 residues. The CDR3 coding sequence is TGTGCCAGCAGTGGACAGGGTGGATCACCCCTCCACTTT. It encodes CASSGQGGSPLHF.

The chain carries TRBV6-5 and TRBJ1-1; D possibly corresponds to TRBD1 (6 bases). Trimming pared 6 bases from V and 1 base from J, leaving 15 bases between. Germline CDR1 is MNHEY and CDR2 is SVGAGI. The CDR3 loop spans 15 amino acids. The CDR3 region is CASSTKGRGNTEAFF. The CDR3 nucleotides read TGTGCCAGCAGCACAAAGGGCAGGGGGAACACTGAAGCTTTCTTT.

This chain links TRBV2 with TRBJ1-1, with D perhaps TRBD1 (5 bases). The CDR3 sequence is 15 residues long. The V and J ends lost 5 bases and 0 bases respectively, with 13 bases between them. Germline V gene sequence: CDR1 SNHLY, CDR2 FYNNEI. In nucleotides, the CDR3 is TGTGCCAGCAGTAGCCAGGGCCCAATGAACACTGAAGCTTTCTTT. Amino acid sequence: CASSSQGPMNTEAFF. Using reference TRBV2 and TRBJ1-1 for the parts outside the CDR3, the full variable domain is EPEVTQTPSHQVTQMGQEVILRCVPISNHLYFYWYRQILGQKVEFLVSFYNNEISEKSEIFDDQFSVERPDGSNFTLKIRSTKLEDSAMYFCASSSQGPMNTEAFFGQGTRLTVV.

Here the CDR3 DNA reads TGTGCCAGTAGTATGGGCAGATCCTACGAGCAGTACTTC. The encoded protein is CASSMGRSYEQYF. This chain connects TRBV19 to TRBJ2-7; D unresolved. V dropped 3 bases and J dropped 1 base, with 7 bases sitting between them. The germline V gene encodes CDR1 LNHDA and CDR2 SQIVND (reference sequence). The CDR3 is 13 residues long.

The rearrangement uses TRBV10-1 and TRBJ1-1; 8 bases are a match to TRBD1. The ends lost 6 bases at V and 5 bases at J; junction bases unmatched: 5. The CDR3 has 13 amino acids. The germline V gene has CDR1 WNHNN and CDR2 SYGVQD (reference sequence). The CDR3 DNA reads TGCGCCAGCAGCTCGACAGGGGTAACTGAAGCTTTCTTT. It specifies CASSSTGVTEAFF.

The V and J genes are TRBV6-5 and TRBJ2-5; D perhaps matches TRBD1 (6 bases). Germline V gene sequence: CDR1 MNHEY, CDR2 SVGAGI. The length of the CDR3 is 15 residues. The V gene lost 0 bases and the J gene lost 1 base, with 9 bases spanning the gap. CDR3 sequence (DNA): TGTGCCAGCAGTTACTCTCGGACAGCCCAAGAGACCCAGTACTTC. Encoded protein: CASSYSRTAQETQYF.

The chain combines TRBV6-1 with TRBJ2-2; no reliable D call. Trimming cost V 5 bases and J 1 base, with 8 bases left between them. CDR1 MNHNS and CDR2 SASEGT come from the germline V gene. The CDR3 is 14 residues long. CDR3: CASSNRQNTGELFF. The CDR3 DNA follows: TGTGCCAGCAGTAACCGACAGAACACCGGGGAGCTGTTTTTT.

The CDR3 reads CSVDRTGNFQETQYF. In nucleotides, the CDR3 is TGCAGCGTCGACCGGACAGGAAACTTTCAAGAGACCCAGTACTTC. The rearrangement links TRBV29-1 to TRBJ2-5; 7 positions match TRBD1. The V gene end was trimmed by 6 bases and the J gene end by 2 bases; junction bases not matched to a gene: 12. Germline CDR1 is SQVTM and CDR2 is ANQGSEA. The CDR3 is 15 amino acids. Full variable domain (missing parts from reference TRBV29-1 and TRBJ2-5): SAVISQKPSRDICQRGTSLTIQCQVDSQVTMMFWYRQQPGQSLTLIATANQGSEATYESGFVIDKFPISRPNLTFSTLTVSNMSPEDSSIYLCSVDRTGNFQETQYFGPGTRLLVL.

The V call is TRBV2, the J call TRBJ2-3, with 9 positions matching TRBD2. The germline gives CDR1 SNHLY, CDR2 FYNNEI. The CDR3 loop spans 14 amino acids. With V trimmed by 6 bases and J by 5 bases, 6 bases remained unmatched. CDR3 nucleotide sequence: TGTGCCAGCAGATCGGCTAGCGGGAAAGATACGCAGTATTTT. Protein product: CASRSASGKDTQYF.